A single sample is the source of the 8 T cell receptor beta chains below, sequenced in a study of neurological immune-mediated disorders. One entry per CDR3 protein results from TCRdb running MiXCR on the 5' RACE reads. The profile shows some 60,000 distinct CDR3 sequences, more than 7.5% of them singletons. This sample's time point: longitudinal time-point 2. The sample consisted of PBMCs. The source of these receptors is a young man in good health.

Comments on this clonotype: The junction departs from germline at one end; a sequencing error may be responsible. The chain recombines TRBV12-3 or TRBV12-4 with TRBJ1-5; D may be TRBD1 (6 bases). The CDR3 covers 13 residues. The CDR3 nucleotides are TGTGCTAGCAGTCCGGACAGCAATCAGACCCAGCATTTT. Protein sequence: CASSPDSNQTQHF.

This clonotype was observed at least ten times. V gene TRBV3-1 combines with J gene TRBJ2-5, with D perhaps matching TRBD2 (6 bases). V gave up 4 bases and J gave up 1 base, with 10 bases separating them. The CDR3 spans 14 residues. Germline-derived CDR1 and CDR2 are LGHDT and YNNKEL (reference sequence). The CDR3 loop reads CASSLRGTQETQYF. The CDR3, as DNA: TGTGCCAGCAGCCTCCGCGGGACCCAAGAGACCCAGTACTTC.

This clonotype was detected ten times or more. The V gene is TRBV11-2, the J gene TRBJ2-7; 8 bases agree with TRBD1. This CDR3 is built from 15 residues. Germline assignment: CDR1 SGHAT and CDR2 FQNNGV. The J segment lost 4 bases and the V segment lost 3 bases, leaving 8 bases of the junction unmatched. The CDR3, as DNA: TGTGCCAGCAGCTTGGCGGGACAGGCTATTTACGAGCAGTACTTC. Its protein is CASSLAGQAIYEQYF.

This clonotype was seen ten or more times. The chain is built from TRBV29-1 and TRBJ2-5, with 7 bases identical to TRBD2. Germline V gene data show CDR1 as SQVTM and CDR2 as ANQGSEA. V lost 6 bases to trimming and J lost 2 bases; unmatched junction nucleotides: 6. The CDR3 is made up of 13 amino acids. CDR3 bases: TGCAGCGTGCATGGGGGGGATCAAGAGACCCAGTACTTC. This translates into CSVHGGDQETQYF.

Concerning this clonotype itself: A read error is possible here, since a much larger clone lies one base away. The chain carries TRBV5-1 and TRBJ2-7; D not resolved. CDR3 length: 14 amino acids. V was cut by 9 bases and J by 0 bases, with 16 bases left in between. Germline V gene lookup returns CDR1 SGHRS and CDR2 YFSETQ. The CDR3 DNA is TGCGCCAACACGTCGGACGCTATCTCCTACGAGCAGTACTTC. Translating gives CANTSDAISYEQYF.

In this sample, this clonotype turned up many times. This chain joins TRBV11-2 and TRBJ2-5; 12 positions agree with TRBD1. This CDR3 region has 18 residues. With 5 bases clipped from V and 1 base from J, the junction kept 11 bases outside the gene matches. CDR1 and CDR2 (germline): SGHAT, FQNNGV. The CDR3: CASSPRGTGGPLQETQYF. CDR3 in DNA: TGTGCCAGCAGCCCGAGAGGGACAGGGGGCCCCCTCCAAGAGACCCAGTACTTC.

V and J are TRBV6-6 and TRBJ1-1; 9 bases are shared with TRBD1. The CDR3 runs to 15 residues. CDR1 is MNHNY, CDR2 SVGAGI, per germline (reference sequence). Trimming removed 3 bases from V and 4 bases from J; junction bases left unmatched: 6. The CDR3, as DNA: TGTGCCAGCAGTTATATACAGGGGGCGCCCACTGAAGCTTTCTTT. It translates to CASSYIQGAPTEAFF.

This clonotype was recorded many times. The J gene is TRBJ2-1, the V gene TRBV7-2, with 9 bases identical to TRBD2. Germline V lookup: CDR1 SGHTA, CDR2 FQGNSA. J gave up 2 bases and V 5 bases, and 4 bases lay outside the gene matches. This CDR3 has 15 residues. CDR3 residues: CASSLTSGPYNEQFF. In nucleotides, the CDR3 is TGTGCCAGCAGCCTCACTAGCGGGCCCTACAATGAGCAGTTCTTC.